This paragraph reports one TCR beta chain. The sample originates from a study of blood T cell repertoires in COVID-19. Sequenced by immunoSEQ multiplex PCR; TCRdb stores in-frame clones only, minus some. The table has 150,000 to 180,000 clones, about 90% seen once; the top ten hold roughly 0.51%. V shed 1 base and J 7 bases; nucleotides not matched to a gene: 10. The CDR3 sequence is 17 residues long. The germline V gene encodes CDR1 SGHTA and CDR2 FQGNSA. The chain uses TRBV7-2 and TRBJ1-6, with 7 bases lining up with TRBD1. The sequencing input was peripheral blood. The source is a man aged 50-60 years with acute or convalescent COVID-19. The chain's CDR3 is CASSLGLRRTGNSPLHF. CDR3 coding DNA: TGTGCCAGCAGCTTAGGCCTCCGTAGGACAGGAAATTCACCCCTCCACTTT.